A selection of T cell receptor beta chains follows, all from one sample in a study of blood T cell repertoires in COVID-19. TCRdb's table, derived via immunoSEQ multiplex PCR, lists solely in-frame clones and lacks some. The sample comprises about 36,000 clones, over 75% of which are singletons, and about 40% rests with the top ten. Sample: peripheral blood. The receptors were sampled from a human donor in a cohort sampled during active or convalescent COVID-19. The donor label of this sample is uncertain. The CDR3 runs from the conserved cysteine through the conserved F or W. A D gene is named only where the DNA matches it firmly. Part of the rows lack a size; the others show once, few, many or a class for expanded clones.

d_call j_call v_call clone_size cdr3_nt cdr3_aa
. TRBJ1-5 TRBV19 few TGTGCCAGTAGTTACGGAGGTAGCAATCAGCCCCAGCATTTT CASSYGGSNQPQHF
TRBD2 TRBJ2-7 TRBV10-3 once TGTGCCATCAGTCCAACCGGAAGCGGGAGCTACGAGCAGTACTTC CAISPTGSGSYEQYF
TRBD1 TRBJ1-2 TRBV7-2 . TGTGCCAGCAGCCTGATAGGGCAGGGGGCTTTGGGCTACACCTTC CASSLIGQGALGYTF
TRBD2 TRBJ2-5 TRBV7-2 . TGTGCCAGCAGCGGATGGACTAGCGGGAGAGGAGAGACCCAGTACTTC CASSGWTSGRGETQYF
. TRBJ2-3 TRBV21-1 . TGTGCCAGCAGCAAAGACAACACAGATACGCAGTATTTT CASSKDNTDTQYF
TRBD2 TRBJ2-5 TRBV2 . TGTGCCAGCAGTGAAATCGGCGGGAGGGGGGCCCAGTACTTC CASSEIGGRGAQYF
TRBD1 TRBJ1-1 TRBV19 . TGTGCCAGTACCCGACAGGGGCAGAACACTGAAGCTTTCTTT CASTRQGQNTEAFF
TRBD1 TRBJ2-5 TRBV24-1 . TGTGCCACCAGGGGACAGGGGCACGAGACCCAGTACTTC CATRGQGHETQYF
. TRBJ2-7 TRBV25-1 . TGTGCCAGCAGTGAGGACACAACCTACGAGCAGTACTTC CASSEDTTYEQYF
TRBD1 TRBJ1-6 TRBV27 . TGTGCCAGCATGCCCGCGACAGGGACTAATTCACCCCTCCACTTT CASMPATGTNSPLHF
. TRBJ2-1 TRBV4-3 . TGCGCCAGCAGCCAAGTCCGAGGGCAAAGTGAGCAGTTCTTC CASSQVRGQSEQFF
. TRBJ2-5 TRBV30 . TGTGCCTGGAGGGCACCGGGACACGGAGTGGAGACCCAGTACTTC CAWRAPGHGVETQYF
TRBD1 TRBJ2-2 TRBV29-1 . TGCAGCGTTGGGGACAGGGTCCGAGGGGGGGAGCTGTTTTTT CSVGDRVRGGELFF
. TRBJ2-7 TRBV7-2 once TGTGCCAGCAGCTTTTGGGGGGGGCAGGAGACCTACGAGCAGTACTTC CASSFWGGQETYEQYF
. TRBJ1-3 TRBV6-1 . TGTGCCAGCAGTGAACCGGGGGGGGAAGGTGGAAACACCATATATTTT CASSEPGGEGGNTIYF
. TRBJ1-2 TRBV4-2 . TGTGCCAGCAGCCAAGATCGGGGGGATTATGGCTACACCTTC CASSQDRGDYGYTF
. TRBJ2-1 TRBV24-1 . TGTGCCACCAGGGGGGCTAGGCCCTACAATGAGCAGTTCTTC CATRGARPYNEQFF
TRBD1 TRBJ1-1 TRBV7-3 once TGTGCCAGCAGCTTCCGACAGGGAATCGCTGAAGCTTTCTTT CASSFRQGIAEAFF
. TRBJ2-3 TRBV4-3 . TGCGCCAGCAGCCAAATGAGGGATACGCAGTATTTT CASSQMRDTQYF
TRBD1 TRBJ2-1 TRBV11-3 . TGTGCCAGCAGCGCCCGACAGGGGCCGCGGGTCAATGAGCAGTTCTTC CASSARQGPRVNEQFF
. TRBJ1-3 TRBV5-6 . TGTGCCAGCAGCTTGGGGGCCTCCTCTGGAAACACCATATATTTT CASSLGASSGNTIYF
. TRBJ1-5 TRBV4-1 . TGCGCCAGCAGCCAAGACAGGTCCGGGAGGGGCAATCAGCCCCAGCATTTT CASSQDRSGRGNQPQHF
TRBD2 TRBJ2-3 TRBV19 . TGTGCCAGTAGTCCCTCGGCGGGACTAGCAAGAGATACGCAGTATTTT CASSPSAGLARDTQYF
TRBD2 TRBJ2-1 TRBV9 . TGTGCCAGCAGCGTCCGGACTAGCGGGCCGAGCTCCTACAATGAGCAGTTCTTC CASSVRTSGPSSYNEQFF
. TRBJ1-1 TRBV27 . TGTGCCAGCAGTTTCTCGGGGACTGAAGCTTTCTTT CASSFSGTEAFF
. TRBJ2-7 TRBV11-2 . TGTGCCAGCAGCCCCCCCCCAGTGTACGAGCAGTACTTC CASSPPPVYEQYF
TRBD1 TRBJ1-2 TRBV30 . TGTGCCTGGAGGGGGACAGGGGAGGGATATGGCTACACCTTC CAWRGTGEGYGYTF
. TRBJ1-5 TRBV7-2 . TGTGCCAGCAGCCATTCGGCAGGGGACGGTCAGCCCCAGCATTTT CASSHSAGDGQPQHF
. TRBJ1-6 TRBV11-3 . TGTGCCAGCAGCTTAGATCACAGACCAACTAATTCACCCCTCCACTTT CASSLDHRPTNSPLHF
. TRBJ1-6 TRBV5-4 few TGTGCCAGCAGCTTTCCTCCCAATTCACCCCTCCACTTT CASSFPPNSPLHF
. TRBJ1-5 TRBV19 few TGTGCCAGTAGTCCACAGGGAAGTCAGCCCCAGCATTTT CASSPQGSQPQHF
TRBD1 TRBJ1-4 TRBV2 . TGTGCCAGCAGCTGGACAGGGGTTAATGAAAAACTGTTTTTT CASSWTGVNEKLFF
. TRBJ1-2 TRBV7-2 . TGTGCCAGCAGCCTCGACAACCCCTATGGCTACACCTTC CASSLDNPYGYTF
TRBD2 TRBJ2-2 TRBV5-1 few TGCGCCAGCAGCCGGACTAGCGGGAAAGACGGGGAGCTGTTTTTT CASSRTSGKDGELFF
. TRBJ2-3 TRBV5-1 once TGCGCCAGCAGCTTGGAGGGGCGGAGCCGCACAGATACGCAGTATTTT CASSLEGRSRTDTQYF
. TRBJ2-7 TRBV4-2 . TGTGCCAGCAGCCAAGATCGTAACGAGCAGTACTTC CASSQDRNEQYF
TRBD1 TRBJ1-5 TRBV19 . TGTGCCAGCGAGGGGACAGGGGCCGGGAATCAGCCCCAGCATTTT CASEGTGAGNQPQHF
. TRBJ2-3 TRBV19 . TGTGCCAGTAGTATAGCGGGAAACGTTCTAAGCATTCGCGGCACAGATACGCAGTATTTT CASSIAGNVLSIRGTDTQYF
TRBD1 TRBJ2-5 TRBV24-1 . TGTGCCACCAGTGAAACCAAAACGACAGGGATGGAGACCCAGTACTTC CATSETKTTGMETQYF
TRBD2 TRBJ2-1 TRBV6-5 . TGTGCCAGCAGACCCCCCGGGACTAGCAATGAGCAGTTCTTC CASRPPGTSNEQFF
. TRBJ1-2 TRBV19 . TGTGCCAGTAGTATTTACAGGGCGGGCTATGGCTACACCTTC CASSIYRAGYGYTF
. TRBJ2-5 TRBV12-3/TRBV12-4 . TGTGCCAGCAGCCGCTCCGGGGGGACCCAGTACTTC CASSRSGGTQYF
TRBD2 TRBJ2-1 TRBV10-3 few TGTGCCATCAGTCCCGGGACTAGCGGAGGGAATGAGCAGTTCTTC CAISPGTSGGNEQFF
TRBD2 TRBJ2-1 TRBV4-2 . TGTGCCAGCAGCCCCCCCGGGACTAGCGTCTACAATGAGCAGTTCTTC CASSPPGTSVYNEQFF
. TRBJ2-1 TRBV5-4 . TGTGCCAGCAGCTTGAATAAACTAGTGGATGAGCAGTTCTTC CASSLNKLVDEQFF
TRBD1 TRBJ1-1 TRBV19 . TGTGCCAGTAGGCTACAGGGGTTGAACACTGAAGCTTTCTTT CASRLQGLNTEAFF
TRBD1 TRBJ1-2 TRBV5-1 . TGCGCCAGCGGGACAGGGTTTAGCTATGGCTACACCTTC CASGTGFSYGYTF
TRBD1 TRBJ1-2 TRBV30 once TGTGCCTGGAATTACAGGGGGAGCTATGGCTACACCTTC CAWNYRGSYGYTF
TRBD2 TRBJ2-1 TRBV5-1 . TGCGCCAGCAGCTGGGCCACTAGCGGCACGACCGATGAGCAGTTCTTC CASSWATSGTTDEQFF
TRBD2 TRBJ2-1 TRBV5-1 . TGCGCCAGCAGCTTAGGACTAGCGGGAGACAGACAGCTCTTC CASSLGLAGDRQLF
. TRBJ2-7 TRBV30 . TGTGCCTGGAGGGACGGTCTGCGGCGGGCCTACGAGCAGTACTTC CAWRDGLRRAYEQYF
TRBD2 TRBJ2-2 TRBV2 . TGTGCCAGCAGTGAATGGGGTTTAGCGGGAGGCAATACCGGGGAGCTGTTTTTT CASSEWGLAGGNTGELFF
. TRBJ1-2 TRBV29-1 . TGCAGCGCACTTGGGCAGATGGATGGCTACACCTTC CSALGQMDGYTF
. TRBJ1-4 TRBV15 . TGTGCCACCAGCAGAGATATTAATAGGGGTGAAAAACTGTTTTTT CATSRDINRGEKLFF
. TRBJ1-4 TRBV30 . TGTGCCTGGAGTTTAGGGGGAGCGAGTAATGAAAAACTGTTTTTT CAWSLGGASNEKLFF
TRBD1 TRBJ1-6 TRBV6-5 . TGTGCCAGCAGCGCTGGGACAGGGGAATCACCCCTCCACTTT CASSAGTGESPLHF
. TRBJ2-7 TRBV12-3/TRBV12-4 few TGTGCCAGCAGTTTAGACAGGGCCTACGAGCAGTACTTC CASSLDRAYEQYF